One sample yielded the 20 T cell receptor beta chains listed below, sequenced in a study of shared clonotypes between healthy human individuals. Produced via immunoSEQ multiplex PCR; TCRdb's table is partial and in-frame only. Of about 2.4 million clones listed, roughly 92% were seen once; the top ten hold about 0.13%. The sample comprised naive CD4+ T cells sorted from blood. Subset denoted: CD45RA+ positively selected. Receptors originate from a man younger than 35 in good health.

The chain links TRBV30 to TRBJ1-6; no clear D. Germline V gene data show CDR1 as GTSNPN and CDR2 as SVGIG (reference sequence). V dropped 1 base and J dropped 10 bases, with 14 bases sitting between them. The CDR3 length is 14 residues. The CDR3: CAWSDKGNGSPLHF. The CDR3 coding sequence is TGTGCCTGGAGTGATAAAGGGAATGGCTCACCCCTCCACTTT.

CDR3 loop: CASSPSTGGYGYTF. DNA of the CDR3: TGTGCCAGCTCACCATCGACAGGGGGCTATGGCTACACCTTC. The chain combines TRBV18 with TRBJ1-2, with 9 bases lining up with TRBD1. V was pared by 2 bases and J by 4 bases, with 2 bases of the junction left unmatched. This CDR3 is built from 14 residues. CDR1 and CDR2 from the germline V gene are KGHSH and LQKENI.

The gene calls are TRBV6-6 and TRBJ1-1; D not resolved. Trimming removed 6 bases from V and 3 bases from J, with 8 bases in between. The CDR3 sequence is 12 residues long. The germline V gene has CDR1 MNHNY and CDR2 SVGAGI (reference sequence). The CDR3 DNA is TGTGCCAGCAGGGGGTGGGACACTGAAGCTTTCTTT. It specifies CASRGWDTEAFF.

Written as DNA, the CDR3 is TGTGCCAGCAACACGGGGGTGGCTAATGAAAAACTGTTTTTT. Translated, it gives CASNTGVANEKLFF. The V gene is TRBV6-1, the J gene TRBJ1-4; weak D call: TRBD1 (5 bases). The ends were cut back, 7 bases at V and 3 bases at J, with 12 bases in the middle. This CDR3 is built from 14 residues. The germline CDR1 and CDR2 sequences are MNHNS and SASEGT.

This clone was observed a single time. The chain is built from TRBV4-1 and TRBJ2-5; no clear D. V shed 5 bases and J shed 7 bases, with 14 bases lying between them. The CDR3 runs 13 residues. The germline gives CDR1 MGHRA, CDR2 YSYEKL. The chain's CDR3 is CASSAIVWGTQYF. CDR3 DNA sequence: TGCGCCAGCAGCGCGATCGTTTGGGGGACCCAGTACTTC.

Note on this clone: Other DNA sequences in this specimen translate into the identical CDR3. The chain uses TRBV7-9 and TRBJ1-4, with TRBD1 identical over 11 bases. Losses at the gene ends were 5 bases for V and 6 bases for J; bases not matched to a gene: 2. The CDR3 sequence is 14 residues long. CDR1 SEHNR and CDR2 FQNEAQ come from the germline V gene (reference sequence). CDR3 coding DNA: TGTGCCAGCAGCCTGGACAGGGGGCATGAAAAACTGTTTTTT. It is translated as CASSLDRGHEKLFF.

The chain uses TRBV11-2 and TRBJ2-4; no clear D. This CDR3 is built from 14 residues. CDR1 is SGHAT, CDR2 FQNNGV, per germline. Trimming cost V 1 base and J 5 bases, with 9 bases left between them. CDR3 sequence: CASSLGFKENIQYF. CDR3 DNA sequence: TGTGCCAGCAGCTTAGGGTTTAAGGAAAACATTCAGTACTTC.

Comment on this clone: Other DNA sequences in this sample translate to the same CDR3. The J gene is TRBJ2-3, the V gene TRBV7-2; D might be TRBD1 (6 bases). Trimming left V 5 bases short and J 0 bases short, with 12 bases between. This CDR3 spans 15 amino acids. Germline V lookup: CDR1 SGHTA, CDR2 FQGNSA. Written as DNA, the CDR3 is TGTGCCAGCAGCCTTCAGGGGCTGAGCACAGATACGCAGTATTTT. Amino acids: CASSLQGLSTDTQYF.

The chain's CDR3 is CASSSREGQVIVGILQGQEDGYTF. In DNA form, the CDR3 reads TGTGCCAGCAGCTCCCGGGAGGGACAGGTAATAGTGGGAATCTTACAGGGACAGGAGGATGGCTACACCTTC. This sequence joins TRBV7-1 and TRBJ1-2; 8 bases line up with TRBD1. TRBV7-1 has ORF status, its function being uncertain. V trimming: 3 bases; J trimming: 6 bases; junction bases outside the gene matches: 36. The CDR3 is made up of 24 amino acids.

The chain's CDR3 is CASSPPQGASSNQPQHF. Written as DNA, the CDR3 is TGTGCCAGCTCACCACCACAGGGGGCCTCTAGCAATCAGCCCCAGCATTTT. The chain joins TRBV18 to TRBJ1-5; 9 positions match TRBD1. Germline V gene sequence: CDR1 KGHSH, CDR2 LQKENI. The CDR3 totals 17 residues. Trimming cost V 0 bases and J 0 bases; bases outside gene matches: 3. Based on the CDR3 plus reference TRBV18 and TRBJ1-5, the full variable domain is NAGVMQNPRHLVRRRGQEARLRCSPMKGHSHVYWYRQLPEEGLKFMVYLQKENIIDESGMPKERFSAEFPKEGPSILRIQQVVRGDSAAYFCASSPPQGASSNQPQHFGDGTRLSIL.

This sequence joins TRBV10-1 and TRBJ2-7, with 8 positions matching TRBD1. The V and J ends lost 6 bases and 7 bases, in that order; junction bases with no gene match: 11. CDR3 length: 14 amino acids. Germline CDR1 WNHNN, CDR2 SYGVQD (reference sequence). CDR3 protein: CASSDGQGPREQYF. CDR3 coding DNA: TGCGCCAGCAGCGACGGACAGGGTCCCCGGGAGCAGTACTTC.

The chain couples TRBV6-4 to TRBJ1-1; D perhaps matches TRBD1 (5 bases). Trimming pared 0 bases from V and 2 bases from J, leaving 13 bases between. The CDR3 runs 16 residues. CDR1 and CDR2 from the germline V gene are MRHNA and SNTAGT. CDR3 protein: CASSDSITGENTEAFF. CDR3 bases: TGTGCCAGCAGTGACTCGATCACAGGAGAAAACACTGAAGCTTTCTTT.

V usage is TRBV29-1 and J usage is TRBJ1-3, with D unclear. Trimming shortened V by 4 bases and J by 0 bases, and 10 bases separated the two germline ends. Germline V CDR1 and CDR2: SQVTM, ANQGSEA. The CDR3 spans 14 residues. The CDR3 coding sequence is TGCAGCGTTGCGGATCACAGCTCTGGAAACACCATATATTTT. Translated, it gives CSVADHSSGNTIYF. The full variable domain, in which reference TRBV29-1 and TRBJ1-3 provide the parts outside the CDR3, is SAVISQKPSRDICQRGTSLTIQCQVDSQVTMMFWYRQQPGQSLTLIATANQGSEATYESGFVIDKFPISRPNLTFSTLTVSNMSPEDSSIYLCSVADHSSGNTIYFGEGSWLTVV.

The V call is TRBV19, the J call TRBJ1-6, with TRBD1 identical over 12 bases. With V trimmed by 8 bases and J by 8 bases, 7 bases remained unmatched. Germline CDR1 reads LNHDA; CDR2 reads SQIVND (reference sequence). The CDR3 totals 15 residues. The CDR3 DNA reads TGTGCCAGTTGGGACAGGGGGCTGACTCATTCACCCCTCCACTTT. Its translation: CASWDRGLTHSPLHF.

The chain employs TRBV7-2 and TRBJ2-5, with 7 bases fitting TRBD1. Germline CDR1 and CDR2: SGHTA and FQGNSA. The CDR3 runs to 14 residues. The trim removed 5 bases at V and 2 bases at J, leaving 5 bases unmatched. CDR3 DNA sequence: TGTGCCAGCAGCCTATTGACAGGGCAAGAGACCCAGTACTTC. Amino acids: CASSLLTGQETQYF.

The rearrangement joins TRBV9 to TRBJ2-3; possible D gene TRBD2, 5 bases. The CDR3 loop spans 16 amino acids. V lost 0 bases and J 1 base, leaving 12 bases between the germline ends. CDR1 and CDR2 (germline): SGDLS, YYNGEE. CDR3 amino acids: CASSVVGVSGTDTQYF. In nucleotides, the CDR3 is TGTGCCAGCAGCGTAGTCGGTGTTAGCGGCACAGATACGCAGTATTTT.

V gene TRBV11-2 combines with J gene TRBJ2-7; 15 bases fit TRBD2. The CDR3 spans 19 residues. J gave up 0 bases and V 0 bases, and 6 bases lay outside the gene matches. Germline V gene sequence: CDR1 SGHAT, CDR2 FQNNGV. CDR3 sequence (DNA): TGTGCCAGCAGCTTAGAGGGGACTAGCGGGAGGTTGAGCTCCTACGAGCAGTACTTC. Its protein is CASSLEGTSGRLSSYEQYF.

The chain joins TRBV27 to TRBJ2-5; 9 nucleotides line up with TRBD1. The CDR3 runs 14 residues. Germline assignment: CDR1 MNHEY and CDR2 SMNVEV (reference sequence). After removal of 3 bases from V and 4 bases from J, the junction contained 3 bases not matched to a gene. Here the CDR3 reads CASSFTGGGETQYF. In nucleotides, the CDR3 is TGTGCCAGCAGTTTCACAGGGGGCGGAGAGACCCAGTACTTC.

This clone was seen a single time. A read error may explain this, as a much larger clone is one base away. The V and J genes are TRBV7-2 and TRBJ2-5, with a tentative D call TRBD2 (5 bases). Germline CDR1 reads SGHTA; CDR2 reads FQGNSA. The CDR3 sequence is 11 residues long. The CDR3 coding sequence is TGTGCCAGCAGCTTAGGGGAGAGCCAGTACTTC. Residues: CASSLGESQYF.

The chain carries TRBV19 and TRBJ2-6, with D hard to call. V lost 11 bases and J 2 bases, leaving 16 bases between the germline ends. The CDR3 contains 15 residues. Germline-derived CDR1 and CDR2 are LNHDA and SQIVND (reference sequence). The CDR3 DNA follows: TGTGCCTCTTTCCGAACTGGACCTGGGGCCAACGTCCTGACTTTC. This gives the protein CASFRTGPGANVLTF.